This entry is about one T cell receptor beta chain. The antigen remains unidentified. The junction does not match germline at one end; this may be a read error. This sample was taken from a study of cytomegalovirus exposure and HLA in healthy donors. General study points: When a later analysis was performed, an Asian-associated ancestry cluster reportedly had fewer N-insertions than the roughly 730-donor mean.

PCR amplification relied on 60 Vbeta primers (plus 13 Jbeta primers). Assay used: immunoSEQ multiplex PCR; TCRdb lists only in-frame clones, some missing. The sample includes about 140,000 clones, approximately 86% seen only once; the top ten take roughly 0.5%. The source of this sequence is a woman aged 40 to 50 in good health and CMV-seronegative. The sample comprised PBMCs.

CDR3 residues: CSSSAVGQETQYF. The CDR3 DNA follows: TGTTCCAGCAGCGCGGTCGGGCAAGAGACCCAGTACTTC. This chain uses TRBV7-9 with TRBJ2-5; D is undetermined. The CDR3 sequence is 13 residues long. Germline CDR1 SEHNR, CDR2 FQNEAQ (reference sequence).